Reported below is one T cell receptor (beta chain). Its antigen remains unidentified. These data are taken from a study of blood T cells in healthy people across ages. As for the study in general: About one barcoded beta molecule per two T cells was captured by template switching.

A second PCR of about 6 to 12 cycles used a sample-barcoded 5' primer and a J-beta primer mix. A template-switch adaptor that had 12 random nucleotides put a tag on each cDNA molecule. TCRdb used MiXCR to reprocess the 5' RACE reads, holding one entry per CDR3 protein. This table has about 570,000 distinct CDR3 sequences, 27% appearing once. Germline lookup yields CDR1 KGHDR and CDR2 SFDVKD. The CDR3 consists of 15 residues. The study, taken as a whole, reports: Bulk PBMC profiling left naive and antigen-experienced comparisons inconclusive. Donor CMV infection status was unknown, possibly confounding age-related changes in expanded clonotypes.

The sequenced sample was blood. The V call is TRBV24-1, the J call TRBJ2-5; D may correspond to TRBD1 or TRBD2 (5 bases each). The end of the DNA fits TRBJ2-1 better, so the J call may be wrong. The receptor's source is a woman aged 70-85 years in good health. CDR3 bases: TGTGCCACCAGTGACCGGGGCGGGCGCTACAATGAGCAGTTCTTC. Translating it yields CATSDRGGRYNEQFF.